These 2 T cell receptor beta chains originate from one sample sequenced in a study of blood T cell repertoires in COVID-19. Repertoires were generated with immunoSEQ multiplex PCR, while TCRdb's copy carries only in-frame clones and drops some. The sample includes 90,000 or so clones, 75% to 90% seen only once; the top ten take about an eighth. The specimen was peripheral blood. These receptor sequences come from a human donor in a cohort sampled during active COVID-19.

The rearrangement links TRBV11-2 to TRBJ2-5; D remains ambiguous. V lost 3 bases and J lost 3, with 8 bases in between. Germline lookup yields CDR1 SGHAT and CDR2 FQNNGV. The CDR3 loop spans 13 amino acids. The CDR3 sequence: CASSFVSKETQYF. The CDR3 DNA reads TGTGCCAGCAGCTTTGTTAGTAAAGAGACCCAGTACTTC.

The chain couples TRBV7-8 to TRBJ1-5, with TRBD1 matching 8 bases. Per the germline V gene, CDR1 is SGHVS and CDR2 is FQNEAQ. V lost 3 bases to trimming and J lost 0 bases; unmatched junction nucleotides: 7. This CDR3 spans 17 amino acids. In nucleotides, the CDR3 is TGTGCCAGCAGCTTCGGACAGGGCACTTATAGCAATCAGCCCCAGCATTTT. Translation: CASSFGQGTYSNQPQHF.